The clone carrying this T cell receptor (beta chain) is categorized as medium-sized. This CDR3 region has 13 residues. Germline values: CDR1 SGHRS, CDR2 YFSETQ. V gave up 4 bases and J gave up 3 bases, with 11 bases separating them. The data originate from a study of blood T cell repertoires in COVID-19. Study in general: The study drew acute and convalescent COVID-19 samples from the United States, Italy and Spain. In each case, the material was cDNA or gDNA derived from T cells, B-cell-depleted T cells, or PBMCs.

Per the study methods: Estimates of nucleated cell counts were drawn from the amplification of reference gene primers. Clones were sequenced by immunoSEQ multiplex PCR, and TCRdb holds only the in-frame ones, with some missing. D and trimming come from the DNA, and the V and J calls and clone size come from that table. The data contain about 140,000 clones, around 81% of them seen just once; the ten biggest clones take up under 9.5%. The rearrangement joins TRBV5-1 to TRBJ2-7; possibly TRBD1 for D (6 bases). The receptor was derived from a human donor in a cohort sampled during active COVID-19. The sample was peripheral blood. The CDR3 DNA is TGCGCCAGCAGCGCAGGGACATACTACGAGCAGTACTTC. Translation gives CASSAGTYYEQYF.